The text below deals with one TCR beta chain. The data stem from a study of CD4+ T cells in melanoma. The CDR3 totals 14 residues. The germline V gene has CDR1 MNHEY and CDR2 SVGAGI. With 4 bases removed from V and 4 bases from J, the gap between germline ends came to 13 bases. Clones were sequenced by immunoSEQ multiplex PCR, and TCRdb holds only the in-frame ones, with some missing. The sample has some 110,000 clones, roughly 90% seen once. Sequencing input: peripheral blood. The rearrangement links TRBV6-5 to TRBJ1-1, with D possibly being TRBD1 (5 bases). The clonotype comes from a human donor with melanoma. CDR3 bases: TGTGCCAGCAGTTTGAGGGGTAGGGGCACTGAAGCTTTCTTT. It yields the protein CASSLRGRGTEAFF.